Below are 28 T cell receptor beta chains sequenced from a single sample in a study of shared clonotypes between healthy human individuals. Profiling relied on immunoSEQ multiplex PCR, and the TCRdb table lists in-frame clones only, not all of them. The sample lists approximately 350,000 clones, about 97% seen once, with approximately 0.3% in the top ten. The sample comprised memory CD8+ T cells sorted from blood. Regarding subset: CD45RO+ cells pooled with CCR7-negative TemRA cells. These receptors were obtained from a man in his thirties or forties in good health.

The chain combines TRBV27 with TRBJ2-7; no firm D call. The CDR3 runs 12 residues. V was trimmed by 6 bases and J by 3 bases, leaving 9 bases between them. Per the germline V gene, CDR1 is MNHEY and CDR2 is SMNVEV (reference sequence). CDR3 sequence reads: CASRVRYYEQYF. The CDR3 DNA follows: TGTGCCAGCAGGGTGAGGTACTACGAGCAGTACTTC.

The chain employs TRBV27 and TRBJ1-2; 9 nucleotides align to TRBD1. V was clipped by 6 bases and J by 6 bases; unmatched bases: 11. The CDR3 has 15 residues. Germline CDR1 MNHEY, CDR2 SMNVEV (reference sequence). The CDR3 protein is CASSRNLGQGNGYTF. The CDR3 nucleotides read TGTGCCAGCAGCCGAAACCTGGGACAGGGTAATGGCTACACCTTC.

The genes are TRBV5-6 and TRBJ1-1; 10 bases align to TRBD1. The CDR3 sequence is 12 residues long. J was trimmed by 9 bases and V by 4 bases; bases with no gene match: 3. Germline CDR1 SGHDT, CDR2 YYEEEE. CDR3 protein: CASSRDRGQAFF. DNA for the CDR3: TGTGCCAGCAGCCGAGACAGGGGGCAAGCTTTCTTT.

The CDR3 spells CASRSSNTEAFF. DNA for the CDR3: TGTGCCAGCCGATCGTCGAACACTGAAGCTTTCTTT. The J gene is TRBJ1-1, the V gene TRBV28, with D uncertain. Germline lookup yields CDR1 MDHEN and CDR2 SYDVKM. The CDR3 covers 12 residues. Trimming cost V 8 bases and J 1 base, with 8 bases left between them.

The V gene is TRBV7-9, the J gene TRBJ2-1, with D maybe TRBD2 (5 bases). The V end was cut by 2 bases, the J end by 4 bases, with 6 bases between. CDR1 and CDR2 (germline): SEHNR, FQNEAQ (reference sequence). This CDR3 has 13 amino acids. CDR3 nucleotides: TGTGCCAGCAGCTTACGGGATTACAATGAGCAGTTCTTC. As protein: CASSLRDYNEQFF.

The V call is TRBV27, the J call TRBJ2-4; 8 bases align to TRBD2. Unmatched junction bases numbered 15, after V lost 2 bases and J lost 6 bases. This CDR3 is built from 18 residues. In germline, CDR1 is MNHEY, CDR2 SMNVEV (reference sequence). Here the CDR3 reads CASSLRGIAGRTLNIQYF. The DNA for the CDR3 is TGTGCCAGCAGTTTACGAGGGATAGCGGGGAGGACGCTAAACATTCAGTACTTC.

V and J are TRBV10-1 and TRBJ2-3; D gene uncertain. Between the trimmed V and J ends, which lost 0 bases and 0 bases, there was a span of 10 bases. The CDR3 has 16 residues. The germline V gene has CDR1 WNHNN and CDR2 SYGVQD (reference sequence). CDR3 amino acids: CASSESWSYSTDTQYF. The CDR3 DNA is TGCGCCAGCAGTGAGTCCTGGTCGTATAGCACAGATACGCAGTATTTT.

This chain joins TRBV30 and TRBJ2-3; 7 bases map to TRBD1. The CDR3 sequence is 15 residues long. V shed 0 bases and J 1 base; nucleotides not matched to a gene: 4. In germline, CDR1 is GTSNPN, CDR2 SVGIG (reference sequence). This chain's CDR3 is CAWSVQRGRTDTQYF. CDR3 bases: TGTGCCTGGAGTGTACAGAGGGGGCGCACAGATACGCAGTATTTT. Based on the CDR3 plus reference TRBV30 and TRBJ2-3, the full variable domain is SQTIHQWPATLVQPVGSPLSLECTVEGTSNPNLYWYRQAAGRGLQLLFYSVGIGQISSEVPQNLSASRPQDRQFILSSKKLLLSDSGFYLCAWSVQRGRTDTQYFGPGTRLTVL.

The chain recombines TRBV27 with TRBJ1-2; the D is unclear. CDR1 MNHEY and CDR2 SMNVEV come from the germline V gene (reference sequence). This CDR3 contains 15 residues. The V gene lost 2 bases and the J gene lost 8 bases, with 18 bases spanning the gap. The CDR3 is CASSLTPAAPGGYTF. CDR3 sequence (DNA): TGTGCCAGCAGTTTAACCCCGGCCGCCCCGGGAGGCTACACCTTC.

The chain uses TRBV19 and TRBJ1-5; D gene uncertain. V lost 4 bases and J 5 bases, leaving 6 bases between the germline ends. CDR1 is LNHDA, CDR2 SQIVND, per germline (reference sequence). The CDR3 extends over 12 amino acids. In DNA form, the CDR3 reads TGTGCCAGTAGTACCCGTGATCAGCCCCAGCATTTT. This sequence encodes CASSTRDQPQHF.

V gene TRBV20-1 combines with J gene TRBJ2-3; D possibly corresponds to TRBD2 (5 bases). Germline V CDR1 and CDR2: DFQATT, SNEGSKA (reference sequence). The CDR3 spans 10 residues. V was clipped by 8 bases and J by 11 bases, with 14 bases between them. CDR3 nucleotide sequence: TGCAGTACCGGAGGCCGTGGGCAGTATTTT. Its protein is CSTGGRGQYF.

V is TRBV4-1 and J is TRBJ2-1; a weak D match, TRBD1 (6 bases). Trimming cost V 4 bases and J 1 base, with 14 bases left between them. Per germline, CDR1 MGHRA and CDR2 YSYEKL. The CDR3 length is 16 residues. CDR3 nucleotides: TGCGCCAGCAGCCGGGGACATCCCGGGTCCTACAATGAGCAGTTCTTC. Amino acids: CASSRGHPGSYNEQFF.

This clone appeared once. This rearrangement joins TRBV27 to TRBJ1-2, with D hard to call. Deletions cut 6 bases from V and 4 bases from J, with 24 bases between. This CDR3 comprises 17 residues. Germline CDR1 is MNHEY and CDR2 is SMNVEV (reference sequence). CDR3 sequence: CASSAKTYRTLPYGYTF. CDR3 DNA: TGTGCCAGCAGCGCAAAGACCTATCGGACGTTACCCTATGGCTACACCTTC.

The chain combines TRBV5-1 with TRBJ1-1; D ambiguous. CDR3 size: 11 residues. Germline V CDR1 and CDR2: SGHRS, YFSETQ. With 1 base removed from V and 8 bases from J, the gap between germline ends came to 6 bases. The CDR3 is CASSLLGEAFF. CDR3 nucleotide sequence: TGCGCCAGCAGCTTGCTGGGGGAAGCTTTCTTT.

This rearrangement joins TRBV6-6 to TRBJ2-7, with 10 bases matching TRBD2. The J segment lost 0 bases and the V segment lost 8 bases, leaving 7 bases of the junction unmatched. The CDR3 totals 15 residues. The V gene's germline CDR1 is MNHNY and CDR2 SVGAGI (reference sequence). The DNA of the CDR3 is TGTGCCAGCCGACGACTAGCGGGTGACTCCTACGAGCAGTACTTC. Amino acid sequence: CASRRLAGDSYEQYF.

The rearrangement links TRBV9 to TRBJ2-3; TRBD2 matches 9 bases. Germline assignment: CDR1 SGDLS and CDR2 YYNGEE. The CDR3 sequence is 15 residues long. The trim removed 3 bases at V and 2 bases at J, leaving 4 bases unmatched. CDR3 sequence: CASSAGLALTDTQYF. The CDR3 DNA is TGTGCCAGCAGCGCGGGACTAGCCCTCACAGATACGCAGTATTTT. The complete variable domain, with remaining parts taken from reference TRBV9 and TRBJ2-3, reads DSGVTQTPKHLITATGQRVTLRCSPRSGDLSVYWYQQSLDQGLQFLIQYYNGEERAKGNILERFSAQQFPDLHSELNLSSLELGDSALYFCASSAGLALTDTQYFGPGTRLTVL.

The J gene is TRBJ2-1, the V gene TRBV10-3; 7 positions agree with TRBD2. The CDR3 contains 15 residues. Germline assignment: CDR1 ENHRY and CDR2 SYGVKD. The V and J ends lost 6 bases and 2 bases, in that order; junction bases with no gene match: 7. In DNA, the CDR3 is TGTGCCATCAGCAAGCTCCTAGCGGCCTACAATGAGCAGTTCTTC. It translates to CAISKLLAAYNEQFF.

This chain links TRBV5-6 with TRBJ2-3; 7 bases agree with TRBD1. V shed 4 bases and J 4 bases; nucleotides not matched to a gene: 9. The CDR3 consists of 15 residues. Germline CDR1 SGHDT, CDR2 YYEEEE. The CDR3 DNA is TGTGCCAGCAGCCCGGACAGGCGAGGCCCAGATACGCAGTATTTT. Its translation is CASSPDRRGPDTQYF.

This rearrangement joins TRBV5-6 to TRBJ1-2; maybe TRBD1 (5 bases). Between the trimmed V and J ends, which lost 2 bases and 9 bases, there was a span of 20 bases. CDR1 SGHDT and CDR2 YYEEEE come from the germline V gene. The CDR3 totals 15 residues. The CDR3 loop reads CASSFNQGLLKSYTF. CDR3 sequence (DNA): TGTGCCAGCAGCTTTAACCAGGGACTTCTGAAGAGCTACACCTTC. The full variable domain, its missing parts supplied by reference TRBV5-6 and TRBJ1-2, is DAGVTQSPTHLIKTRGQQVTLRCSPKSGHDTVSWYQQALGQGPQFIFQYYEEEERQRGNFPDRFSGHQFPNYSSELNVNALLLGDSALYLCASSFNQGLLKSYTFGSGTRLTVV.

The chain couples TRBV9 to TRBJ2-1; the match to TRBD2 covers 13 bases. This CDR3 has 16 residues. V gave up 4 bases and J gave up 9 bases; unmatched junction bases: 10. CDR1 is SGDLS and CDR2 is YYNGEE in the germline V gene. CDR3 amino acids: CASSPRTSGSRREQFF. The CDR3 DNA follows: TGTGCCAGCAGCCCTCGGACTAGCGGGAGTAGGCGTGAGCAGTTCTTC.

CDR3 protein: CASSQEPIAGMQETQYF. The CDR3 DNA follows: TGTGCCAGCAGCCAAGAACCCATAGCGGGTATGCAAGAGACCCAGTACTTC. The chain carries TRBV4-2 and TRBJ2-5; 7 bases match TRBD2. The CDR3 runs 17 residues. V was pared by 0 bases and J by 2 bases, with 9 bases of the junction left unmatched. Germline values: CDR1 LGHNA, CDR2 YNFKEQ.

This chain's CDR3 is CASSSQGNTEAFF. The CDR3, as DNA: TGTGCCAGCAGCTCACAGGGAAACACTGAAGCTTTCTTT. V usage is TRBV11-3 and J usage is TRBJ1-1, with D perhaps TRBD1 (6 bases). Germline V CDR1 and CDR2: SGHNT, YENEEA. CDR3 length: 13 amino acids. V gave up 4 bases and J gave up 2 bases, with 8 bases separating them.

The genes are TRBV10-1 and TRBJ2-3, with 12 positions matching TRBD2. CDR3 length: 14 amino acids. V shed 6 bases, J shed 5 bases, and the junction held 3 bases outside the gene matches. Per the germline V gene, CDR1 is WNHNN and CDR2 is SYGVQD (reference sequence). The CDR3 loop is CASSRLAGEDTQYF. In DNA, the CDR3 is TGCGCCAGCAGCCGACTAGCGGGAGAAGATACGCAGTATTTT.

V usage is TRBV28 and J usage is TRBJ2-7; D may match TRBD1 or TRBD2 (5 bases each). CDR1 is MDHEN, CDR2 SYDVKM, per germline. Between the trimmed V and J ends, which lost 3 bases and 1 base, there was a span of 10 bases. There are 14 residues in the CDR3. CDR3 nucleotides: TGTGCCAGCAGTTTGGAGGCAGGGTCCTACGAGCAGTACTTC. It specifies CASSLEAGSYEQYF.

This sequence joins TRBV4-1 and TRBJ1-3, with D unresolved. V was pared by 1 base and J by 0 bases, with 19 bases between. The CDR3 is made up of 19 amino acids. CDR1 MGHRA and CDR2 YSYEKL come from the germline V gene. The CDR3 coding sequence is TGCGCCAGCAGCCAAGCCTCGGAACTTAGTTTTTCCTCTGGAAACACCATATATTTT. Its protein product is CASSQASELSFSSGNTIYF.

The chain combines TRBV5-6 with TRBJ2-2; D uncertain. This CDR3 is 14 amino acids long. The germline V gene has CDR1 SGHDT and CDR2 YYEEEE. V was pared by 1 base and J by 4 bases, with 8 bases between. The CDR3 DNA reads TGTGCCAGCAGCTTGACACGGGTCACCGGGGAGCTGTTTTTT. It codes for CASSLTRVTGELFF.

This clone came up once. The J gene is TRBJ2-2, the V gene TRBV28; 11 bases fit TRBD2. The CDR3 extends over 15 amino acids. The germline V gene encodes CDR1 MDHEN and CDR2 SYDVKM. Trimming cost V 1 base and J 6 bases; bases outside gene matches: 1. CDR3 sequence: CASSLLLAGAGELFF. The CDR3 nucleotides are TGTGCCAGCAGTTTATTACTAGCGGGAGCCGGGGAGCTGTTTTTT.

The chain is built from TRBV5-1 and TRBJ2-7, with 7 nucleotides matching TRBD1. This CDR3 spans 15 amino acids. Trimming at V came to 0 bases and at J to 3 bases, leaving 6 bases not matched to a gene. Germline CDR1 reads SGHRS; CDR2 reads YFSETQ. The CDR3 loop reads CASSLVGGAGYEQYF. The CDR3 nucleotides read TGCGCCAGCAGCTTGGTAGGGGGCGCCGGCTACGAGCAGTACTTC. Full variable domain (remainder filled in from reference TRBV5-1 and TRBJ2-7): KAGVTQTPRYLIKTRGQQVTLSCSPISGHRSVSWYQQTPGQGLQFLFEYFSETQRNKGNFPGRFSGRQFSNSRSEMNVSTLELGDSALYLCASSLVGGAGYEQYFGPGTRLTVT.